Each of the 23 T cell receptor beta chains below was sequenced from the same sample in a study of cytomegalovirus exposure and HLA in healthy donors. Use of 60 Vbeta and 13 Jbeta primers characterized the PCR. The data were produced by immunoSEQ multiplex PCR, yet TCRdb's version contains in-frame clones alone and is incomplete. The sample includes 130,000 or so clones, about three quarters of them seen just once. The sequenced sample was PBMCs. The origin of the receptors is a man in his forties in good health and CMV-seropositive.

This clone was picked up a small number of times. The J gene is TRBJ2-3, the V gene TRBV27; TRBD2 aligns across 7 bases. CDR3 size: 16 residues. Germline lookup yields CDR1 MNHEY and CDR2 SMNVEV (reference sequence). V was clipped by 3 bases and J by 3 bases; unmatched bases: 9. This CDR3 is CASSFPGGSGTDTQYF. The CDR3 DNA sequence: TGTGCCAGCAGTTTTCCTGGCGGGAGCGGGACAGATACGCAGTATTTT.

The chain joins TRBV19 to TRBJ1-4, with 9 bases aligning to TRBD1. The length of the CDR3 is 14 residues. The V gene end was trimmed by 7 bases and the J gene end by 7 bases; junction bases not matched to a gene: 7. Germline V CDR1 and CDR2: LNHDA, SQIVND (reference sequence). CDR3 in DNA: TGTGCCAGTAAAACCGGGACAGGGCTTGAAAAACTGTTTTTT. Translating it yields CASKTGTGLEKLFF. Full variable domain (remainder filled in from reference TRBV19 and TRBJ1-4): DGGITQSPKYLFRKEGQNVTLSCEQNLNHDAMYWYRQDPGQGLRLIYYSQIVNDFQKGDIAEGYSVSREKKESFPLTVTSAQKNPTAFYLCASKTGTGLEKLFFGSGTQLSVL.

V gene TRBV7-8 combines with J gene TRBJ1-5; D is possibly TRBD1 (5 bases). V shed 7 bases and J shed 5 bases, with 18 bases lying between them. The germline V gene encodes CDR1 SGHVS and CDR2 FQNEAQ. The CDR3 sequence is 15 residues long. CDR3 sequence reads: CASTLRGGNYQPQHF. The CDR3 DNA sequence: TGTGCCAGCACCCTTAGGGGAGGAAACTATCAGCCCCAGCATTTT.

Comment on this clone: A read error may account for a junction end that differs from germline. The rearrangement joins TRBV7-9 to TRBJ1-1; the D gene is possibly TRBD1 (5 bases). Germline-derived CDR1 and CDR2 are SEHNR and FQNEAQ (reference sequence). CDR3 size: 12 residues. CDR3 in DNA: TGTTCCAGCCAATCAAGGGGCACTGAAGCTTTCTTT. Protein: CSSQSRGTEAFF. Using reference TRBV7-9 and TRBJ1-1 for the parts outside the CDR3, the full variable domain is DTGVSQNPRHKITKRGQNVTFRCDPISEHNRLYWYRQTLGQGPEFLTYFQNEAQLEKSRLLSDRFSAERPKGSFSTLEIQRTEQGDSAMYLCSSQSRGTEAFFGQGTRLTVV.

The genes are TRBV11-2 and TRBJ1-6; D may be TRBD1 (5 bases). Germline V lookup: CDR1 SGHAT, CDR2 FQNNGV. The ends were cut back, 0 bases at V and 9 bases at J, with 12 bases in the middle. This CDR3 has 15 residues. CDR3 nucleotide sequence: TGTGCCAGCAGCTTAGATCAGGGAAGGCGTTCACCCCTCCACTTT. Translation: CASSLDQGRRSPLHF.

The chain uses TRBV18 and TRBJ2-7, with TRBD1 matching 7 bases. CDR1 and CDR2 from the germline V gene are KGHSH and LQKENI. There are 13 residues in the CDR3. V lost 0 bases, J lost 6 bases, and 2 bases stayed unmatched. CDR3 residues: CASSPPDRREQYF. The CDR3 DNA reads TGTGCCAGCTCACCACCGGACAGGCGCGAGCAGTACTTC. The complete variable domain, with remaining parts taken from reference TRBV18 and TRBJ2-7, reads NAGVMQNPRHLVRRRGQEARLRCSPMKGHSHVYWYRQLPEEGLKFMVYLQKENIIDESGMPKERFSAEFPKEGPSILRIQQVVRGDSAAYFCASSPPDRREQYFGPGTRLTVT.

The chain links TRBV7-9 to TRBJ2-2; the D gene is possibly TRBD2 (5 bases). The CDR3 is 12 residues long. Trimming pared 3 bases from V and 7 bases from J, leaving 6 bases between. Germline assignment: CDR1 SEHNR and CDR2 FQNEAQ (reference sequence). The CDR3 bases are TGTGCCAGCAGCTTCGAGGGCGGGGAGCTGTTTTTT. Translating it yields CASSFEGGELFF. The variable domain in full, completed from reference TRBV7-9 and TRBJ2-2, reads DTGVSQNPRHKITKRGQNVTFRCDPISEHNRLYWYRQTLGQGPEFLTYFQNEAQLEKSRLLSDRFSAERPKGSFSTLEIQRTEQGDSAMYLCASSFEGGELFFGEGSRLTVL.

This clone has only one observation. The chain combines TRBV7-9 with TRBJ2-5; D is perhaps TRBD2 (5 bases). The germline gives CDR1 SEHNR, CDR2 FQNEAQ (reference sequence). With 3 bases removed from V and 5 bases from J, the gap between germline ends came to 13 bases. The CDR3 runs to 14 residues. The chain's CDR3 is CASSLSGLRETQYF. CDR3 DNA sequence: TGTGCCAGCAGCTTGAGCGGCCTCCGGGAGACCCAGTACTTC. Full variable domain (remainder filled in from reference TRBV7-9 and TRBJ2-5): DTGVSQNPRHKITKRGQNVTFRCDPISEHNRLYWYRQTLGQGPEFLTYFQNEAQLEKSRLLSDRFSAERPKGSFSTLEIQRTEQGDSAMYLCASSLSGLRETQYFGPGTRLLVL.

The chain is built from TRBV18 and TRBJ1-3; unclear D gene. This CDR3 contains 15 residues. V lost 3 bases and J 0 bases, leaving 9 bases between the germline ends. CDR1 is KGHSH, CDR2 LQKENI, per germline. The CDR3 sequence: CASSPQGVSGNTIYF. The CDR3 DNA is TGTGCCAGCTCACCTCAAGGAGTCTCTGGAAACACCATATATTTT.

The chain joins TRBV29-1 to TRBJ2-7; 8 bases are a match to TRBD1. This CDR3 has 13 residues. CDR1 SQVTM and CDR2 ANQGSEA come from the germline V gene. The ends lost 7 bases at V and 0 bases at J; junction bases unmatched: 5. CDR3 residues: CSAKTGDSYEQYF. In nucleotides, the CDR3 is TGCAGCGCCAAGACAGGGGACTCCTACGAGCAGTACTTC.

This clone has just one count. The chain recombines TRBV7-9 with TRBJ1-2; 9 bases match TRBD1. CDR3 length equals 16 residues. CDR1 SEHNR and CDR2 FQNEAQ come from the germline V gene (reference sequence). V was pared by 2 bases and J by 9 bases, with 13 bases of the junction left unmatched. The CDR3 is CASSLSMGQGFSRYTF. The CDR3 DNA reads as TGTGCCAGCAGCTTATCGATGGGACAGGGATTCTCTCGCTACACCTTC.

The J gene is TRBJ1-4, the V gene TRBV5-6, with a possible D match to TRBD1 (6 bases). The CDR3 consists of 14 residues. Per the germline V gene, CDR1 is SGHDT and CDR2 is YYEEEE. The V and J ends lost 2 bases and 7 bases respectively, with 12 bases between them. The CDR3 sequence: CASSFQGTAEKLFF. CDR3 in DNA: TGTGCCAGCAGCTTCCAGGGGACCGCTGAAAAACTGTTTTTT. The full variable domain, in which reference TRBV5-6 and TRBJ1-4 provide the parts outside the CDR3, is DAGVTQSPTHLIKTRGQQVTLRCSPKSGHDTVSWYQQALGQGPQFIFQYYEEEERQRGNFPDRFSGHQFPNYSSELNVNALLLGDSALYLCASSFQGTAEKLFFGSGTQLSVL.

This clone appeared a few times. The CDR3 sequence is CASSDPGTGGYEQFF. CDR3 DNA: TGTGCCAGCAGTGACCCAGGGACAGGGGGCTATGAGCAGTTCTTC. The rearrangement uses TRBV25-1 and TRBJ2-1; 12 bases line up with TRBD1. Unmatched junction bases numbered 5, after V lost 3 bases and J lost 8 bases. CDR3 length: 15 residues. Germline CDR1 is MGHDK and CDR2 is SYGVNS.

The chain is built from TRBV7-9 and TRBJ1-6; D perhaps matches TRBD1 (6 bases). Germline CDR1 reads SEHNR; CDR2 reads FQNEAQ (reference sequence). V shed 5 bases and J shed 5 bases, with 13 bases lying between them. The CDR3 has 15 amino acids. The CDR3 sequence is CASSPGTSNNSPLHF. CDR3 DNA: TGTGCCAGCAGCCCCGGGACAAGTAATAATTCACCCCTCCACTTT.

V gene TRBV9 combines with J gene TRBJ2-5; 11 bases are a match to TRBD2. The J call may not be correct, given that the DNA end is closer to TRBJ2-7. Germline V gene lookup returns CDR1 SGDLS and CDR2 YYNGEE. CDR3 length: 15 amino acids. The CDR3 DNA sequence: TGTGCCAGCAGCGTCACTAGCGGGGGCTCCTACGAGCAGTACTTC. The encoded protein is CASSVTSGGSYEQYF.

V is TRBV6-1 and J is TRBJ2-7, with D possibly matching TRBD1 (6 bases). This CDR3 is 15 amino acids long. Per germline, CDR1 MNHNS and CDR2 SASEGT. The germline V and J ends were trimmed by 4 bases and 2 bases, with 15 bases remaining between them. CDR3 amino acids: CASSATTGPTYEQYF. In nucleotides, the CDR3 is TGTGCCAGCAGTGCTACGACAGGTCCTACCTACGAGCAGTACTTC.

This clone was counted a few times. The chain recombines TRBV6-1 with TRBJ1-1; D gene ambiguous. V lost 5 bases and J lost 4, with 14 bases in between. This CDR3 is 14 amino acids long. The germline V gene encodes CDR1 MNHNS and CDR2 SASEGT. Here the CDR3 reads CASSSTGMFTEAFF. CDR3 in DNA: TGTGCCAGCAGTTCGACGGGAATGTTCACTGAAGCTTTCTTT.

This sequence joins TRBV7-9 and TRBJ2-7, with D possibly being TRBD1 (6 bases). The CDR3 runs 13 residues. The germline V gene encodes CDR1 SEHNR and CDR2 FQNEAQ (reference sequence). Trimming removed 5 bases at V and 1 base at J, with 9 bases between. CDR3 region: CASSNRESYEQYF. CDR3 DNA sequence: TGTGCCAGCAGCAACAGGGAATCCTACGAGCAGTACTTC.

The chain is built from TRBV9 and TRBJ2-5, with D maybe TRBD1 (8 bases). V dropped 0 bases and J dropped 2 bases, with 14 bases sitting between them. This CDR3 has 16 residues. Germline V gene sequence: CDR1 SGDLS, CDR2 YYNGEE. The CDR3 bases are TGTGCCAGCAGCGTAGTTACAGGGGGACTACAAGAGACCCAGTACTTC. It codes for CASSVVTGGLQETQYF.

The chain has TRBV2 and TRBJ2-7; D is uncertain. CDR1 is SNHLY and CDR2 is FYNNEI in the germline V gene. V was trimmed by 7 bases and J by 3 bases, leaving 19 bases between them. This CDR3 is 15 amino acids long. This chain's CDR3 is CASTPRWPGGYEQYF. The CDR3 region has the DNA TGTGCCAGCACCCCGCGTTGGCCCGGCGGCTACGAGCAGTACTTC.

The rearrangement joins TRBV30 to TRBJ2-1; 8 bases map to TRBD2. Trimming cost V 1 base and J 12 bases; bases outside gene matches: 17. Germline assignment: CDR1 GTSNPN and CDR2 SVGIG (reference sequence). The CDR3 totals 16 residues. The CDR3: CAWSGVAGPFSHGQFF. The CDR3 DNA sequence: TGTGCCTGGAGTGGAGTAGCGGGACCCTTTTCGCACGGGCAGTTCTTC.

The V and J genes are TRBV28 and TRBJ2-7; D is uncertain. In germline, CDR1 is MDHEN, CDR2 SYDVKM. V lost 7 bases, J lost 4 bases, and 8 bases lay in between. This CDR3 region has 11 residues. CDR3 loop: CASTLRYEQYF. CDR3 sequence (DNA): TGTGCCAGCACCCTACGGTACGAGCAGTACTTC.

CDR3 sequence reads: CASSSRRGRTLSGYTF. DNA for the CDR3: TGTGCCAGCAGTTCCCGCAGGGGGCGAACTTTGAGTGGCTACACCTTC. V is TRBV28 and J is TRBJ1-2; 8 bases match TRBD1. Looked up from germline, CDR1 is MDHEN and CDR2 is SYDVKM. J gave up 7 bases and V 4 bases, and 14 bases lay outside the gene matches. There are 16 residues in the CDR3.